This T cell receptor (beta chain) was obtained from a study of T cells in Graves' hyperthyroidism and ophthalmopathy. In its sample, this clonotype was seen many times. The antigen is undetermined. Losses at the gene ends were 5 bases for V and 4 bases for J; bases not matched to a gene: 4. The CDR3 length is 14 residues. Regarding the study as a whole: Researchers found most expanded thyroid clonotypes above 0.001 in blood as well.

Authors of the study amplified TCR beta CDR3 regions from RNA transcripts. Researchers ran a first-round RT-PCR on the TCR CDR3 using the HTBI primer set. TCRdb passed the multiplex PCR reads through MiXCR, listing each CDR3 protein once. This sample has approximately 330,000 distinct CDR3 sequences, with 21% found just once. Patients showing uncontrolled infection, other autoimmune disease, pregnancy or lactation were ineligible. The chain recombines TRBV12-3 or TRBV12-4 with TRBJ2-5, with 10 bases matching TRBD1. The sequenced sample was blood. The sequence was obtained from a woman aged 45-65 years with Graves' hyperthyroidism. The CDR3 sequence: CASSPGQGGETQYF. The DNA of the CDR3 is TGTGCCAGCAGTCCCGGACAGGGGGGAGAGACCCAGTACTTC.